A single sample is the source of the 4 T cell receptor beta chains below, sequenced in a study of glioma-infiltrating T cells. Amplification of TCR alpha and beta CDR3 regions from RNA used iRepertoire nested multiplex PCR. One entry per CDR3 protein, called by TCRdb with MiXCR from the multiplex PCR reads. The sample holds about 190,000 distinct CDR3 sequences; 32% are singletons and the top ten take roughly 21%. Sequenced material: glioma tissue, nonneoplastic brain tissue, or PBMCs (not recorded which). These TCRs come from a human donor with low-grade glioma or glioblastoma, undergoing nonglioma brain surgery, or in good health (not recorded which).

On this clonotype: Its ends do not fully match the called genes, so a read error is possible. The chain recombines TRBV24-1 with TRBJ2-3; a possible D gene is TRBD1 (6 bases). Germline V gene lookup returns CDR1 KGHDR and CDR2 SFDVKD. There are 16 residues in the CDR3. The CDR3 spells CATSDLHGQSTDTQYF. Written as DNA, the CDR3 is TGTGCCACCAGTGATTTGCATGGACAGTCCACAGATACGCAGTACTTT.

The V gene is TRBV19, the J gene TRBJ2-7; tentatively, D is TRBD1 or TRBD2 (5 bases each). The CDR3 is made up of 15 amino acids. The ends were cut back, 3 bases at V and 0 bases at J, with 12 bases in the middle. CDR1 and CDR2 from the germline V gene are LNHDA and SQIVND (reference sequence). The CDR3 spells CASSILSGASYEQYF. As DNA, the CDR3 is TGTGCCAGTAGTATCCTTTCCGGGGCCTCCTACGAGCAGTACTTC.

This clonotype was observed many times. J is TRBJ1-4 and V is TRBV6-1; unclear D gene. From germline, CDR1 is MNHNS and CDR2 SASEGT. The CDR3 is 14 residues long. V lost 5 bases to trimming and J lost 7 bases, with 14 bases between them. The CDR3 nucleotides are TGTGCCAGCAGTCGCCGGGAGGGTGGTGAAAAACTGTTTTTT. Translation gives CASSRREGGEKLFF.

As regards this clonotype: One junction end disagrees with the germline gene, perhaps due to a read error. The rearrangement uses TRBV5-5 and TRBJ1-3; tentatively, D is TRBD1 (5 bases). CDR3 length equals 15 residues. Germline CDR1 is SGHKS and CDR2 is YYEKEE (reference sequence). The CDR3 loop reads CASSLGGDGRDTIYF. The CDR3 DNA sequence: TGTGCCAGCAGTTTGGGGGGGGACGGACGAGACACCATATATTTT.